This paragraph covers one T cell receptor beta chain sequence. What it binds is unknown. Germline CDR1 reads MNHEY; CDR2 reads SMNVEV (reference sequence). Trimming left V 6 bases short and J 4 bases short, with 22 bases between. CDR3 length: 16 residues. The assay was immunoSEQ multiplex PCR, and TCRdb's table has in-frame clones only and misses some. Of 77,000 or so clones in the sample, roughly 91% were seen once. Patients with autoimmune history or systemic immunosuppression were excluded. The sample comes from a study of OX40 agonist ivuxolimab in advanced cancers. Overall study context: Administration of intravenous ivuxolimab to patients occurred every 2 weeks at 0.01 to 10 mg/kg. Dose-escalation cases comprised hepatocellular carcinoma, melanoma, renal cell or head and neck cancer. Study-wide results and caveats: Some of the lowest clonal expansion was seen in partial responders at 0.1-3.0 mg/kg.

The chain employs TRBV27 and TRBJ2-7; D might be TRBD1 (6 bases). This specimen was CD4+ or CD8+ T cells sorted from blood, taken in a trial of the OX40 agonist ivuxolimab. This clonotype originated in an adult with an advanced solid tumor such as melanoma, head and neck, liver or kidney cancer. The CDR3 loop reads CASSRPGQGKGYEQYF. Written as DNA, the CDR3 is TGTGCCAGCAGCCGCCCGGGCCAGGGGAAGGGGTACGAGCAGTACTTC.